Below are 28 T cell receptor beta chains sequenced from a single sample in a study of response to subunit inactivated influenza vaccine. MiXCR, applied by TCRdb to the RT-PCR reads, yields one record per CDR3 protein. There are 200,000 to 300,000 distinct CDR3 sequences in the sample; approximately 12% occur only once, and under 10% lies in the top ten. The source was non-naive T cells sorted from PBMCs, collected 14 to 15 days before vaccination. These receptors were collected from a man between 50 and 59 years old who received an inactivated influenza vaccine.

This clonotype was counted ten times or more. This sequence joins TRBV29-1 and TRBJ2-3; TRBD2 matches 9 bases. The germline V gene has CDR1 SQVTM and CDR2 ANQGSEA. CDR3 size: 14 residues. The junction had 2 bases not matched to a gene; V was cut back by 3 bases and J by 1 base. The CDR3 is CSVDIAGGTDTQYF. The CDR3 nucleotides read TGCAGCGTTGACATAGCGGGGGGCACAGATACGCAGTATTTT.

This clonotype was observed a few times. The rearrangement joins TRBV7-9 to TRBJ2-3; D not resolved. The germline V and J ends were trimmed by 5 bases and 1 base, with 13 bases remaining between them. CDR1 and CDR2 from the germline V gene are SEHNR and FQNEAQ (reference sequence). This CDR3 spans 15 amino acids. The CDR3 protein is CASSLPPVGTDTQYF. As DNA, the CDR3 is TGTGCCAGCAGCCTCCCCCCGGTTGGCACAGATACGCAGTATTTT.

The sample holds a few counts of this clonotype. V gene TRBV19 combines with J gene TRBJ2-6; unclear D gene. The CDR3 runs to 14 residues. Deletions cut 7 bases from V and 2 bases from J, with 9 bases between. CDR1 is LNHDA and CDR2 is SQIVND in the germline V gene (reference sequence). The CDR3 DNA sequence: TGTGCCAGTAATCCCTTGACTGGGGCCAACGTCCTGACTTTC. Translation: CASNPLTGANVLTF. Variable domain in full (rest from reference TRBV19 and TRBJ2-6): DGGITQSPKYLFRKEGQNVTLSCEQNLNHDAMYWYRQDPGQGLRLIYYSQIVNDFQKGDIAEGYSVSREKKESFPLTVTSAQKNPTAFYLCASNPLTGANVLTFGAGSRLTVL.

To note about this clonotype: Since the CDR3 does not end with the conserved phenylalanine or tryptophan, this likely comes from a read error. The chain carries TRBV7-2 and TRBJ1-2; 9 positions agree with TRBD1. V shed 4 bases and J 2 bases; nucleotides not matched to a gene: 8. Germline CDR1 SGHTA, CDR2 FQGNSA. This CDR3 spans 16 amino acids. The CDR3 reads CASSSQTGGMNYGYTL. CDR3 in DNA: TGTGCCAGCAGCTCGCAGACAGGGGGGATGAACTATGGCTACACCCTC.

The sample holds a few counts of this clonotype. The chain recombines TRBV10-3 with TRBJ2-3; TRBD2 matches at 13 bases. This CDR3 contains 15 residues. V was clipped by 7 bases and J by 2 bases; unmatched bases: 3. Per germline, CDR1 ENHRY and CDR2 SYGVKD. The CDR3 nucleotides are TGTGCCATCAAAGGACTAGCGGGAGCCACAGATACGCAGTATTTT. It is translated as CAIKGLAGATDTQYF.

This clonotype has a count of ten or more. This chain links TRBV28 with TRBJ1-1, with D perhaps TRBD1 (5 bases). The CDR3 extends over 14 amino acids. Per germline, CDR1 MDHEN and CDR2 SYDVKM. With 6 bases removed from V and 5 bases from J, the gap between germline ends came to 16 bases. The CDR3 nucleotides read TGTGCCAGCAGCAGGCGAGGGGCAGGAACTGAAGCTTTCTTT. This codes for CASSRRGAGTEAFF.

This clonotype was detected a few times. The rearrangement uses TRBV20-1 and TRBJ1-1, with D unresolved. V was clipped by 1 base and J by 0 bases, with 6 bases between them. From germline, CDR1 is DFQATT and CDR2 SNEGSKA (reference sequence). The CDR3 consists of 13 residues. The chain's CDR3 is CSARAVLNTEAFF. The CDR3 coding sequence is TGCAGTGCTAGAGCAGTTTTGAACACTGAAGCTTTCTTT.

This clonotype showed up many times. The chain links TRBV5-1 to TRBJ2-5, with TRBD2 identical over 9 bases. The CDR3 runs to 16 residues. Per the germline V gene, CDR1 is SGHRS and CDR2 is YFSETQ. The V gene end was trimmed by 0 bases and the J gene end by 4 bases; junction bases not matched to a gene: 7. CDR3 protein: CASSLAVSGGAETQYF. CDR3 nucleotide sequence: TGCGCCAGCAGCTTGGCCGTTAGCGGGGGAGCAGAGACCCAGTACTTC.

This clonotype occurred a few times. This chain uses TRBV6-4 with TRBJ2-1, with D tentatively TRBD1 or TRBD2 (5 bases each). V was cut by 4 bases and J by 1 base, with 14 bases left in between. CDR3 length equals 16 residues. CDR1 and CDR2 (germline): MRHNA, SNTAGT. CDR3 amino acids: CASSGGISKSYNEQFF. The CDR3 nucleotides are TGTGCCAGCAGTGGGGGGATTAGCAAATCCTACAATGAGCAGTTCTTC.

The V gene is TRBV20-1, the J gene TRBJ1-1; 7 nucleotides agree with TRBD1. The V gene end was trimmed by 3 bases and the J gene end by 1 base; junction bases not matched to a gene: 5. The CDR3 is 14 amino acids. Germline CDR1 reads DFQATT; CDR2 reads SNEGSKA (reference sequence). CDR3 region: CSASVGGSNTEAFF. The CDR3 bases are TGCAGTGCTAGCGTAGGGGGCTCGAACACTGAAGCTTTCTTT.

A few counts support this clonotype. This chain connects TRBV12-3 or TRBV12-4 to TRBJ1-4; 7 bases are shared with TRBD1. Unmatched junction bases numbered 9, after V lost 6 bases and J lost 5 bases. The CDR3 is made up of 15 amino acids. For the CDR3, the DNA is TGTGCCAGCAGCCGCCGGACAGGAGGAAATGAAAAACTGTTTTTT. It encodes CASSRRTGGNEKLFF.

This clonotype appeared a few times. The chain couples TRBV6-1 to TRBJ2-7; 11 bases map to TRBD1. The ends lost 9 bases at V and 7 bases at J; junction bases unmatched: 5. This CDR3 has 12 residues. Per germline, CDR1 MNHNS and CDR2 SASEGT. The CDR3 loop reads CARGTGGVEQYF. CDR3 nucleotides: TGTGCCAGAGGGACAGGGGGGGTGGAGCAGTACTTC.

Here the CDR3 reads CAIRSAATSYEQYF. As DNA, the CDR3 is TGTGCCATCAGGTCAGCGGCCACCTCCTACGAGCAGTACTTC. The chain recombines TRBV10-3 with TRBJ2-7; D may be TRBD2 (5 bases). The germline V gene encodes CDR1 ENHRY and CDR2 SYGVKD. V gave up 6 bases and J gave up 0 bases, with 12 bases separating them. The CDR3 spans 14 residues.

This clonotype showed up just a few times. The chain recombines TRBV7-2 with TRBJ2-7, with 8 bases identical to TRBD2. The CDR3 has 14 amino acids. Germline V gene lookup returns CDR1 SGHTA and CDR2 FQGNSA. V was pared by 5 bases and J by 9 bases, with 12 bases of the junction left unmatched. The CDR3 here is CASSLPGTRSVQYF. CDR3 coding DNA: TGTGCCAGCAGCCTGCCGGGGACTAGATCGGTGCAGTACTTC. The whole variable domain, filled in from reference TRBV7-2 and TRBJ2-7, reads GAGVSQSPSNKVTEKGKDVELRCDPISGHTALYWYRQSLGQGLEFLIYFQGNSAPDKSGLPSDRFSAERTGGSVSTLTIQRTQQEDSAVYLCASSLPGTRSVQYFGPGTRLTVT.

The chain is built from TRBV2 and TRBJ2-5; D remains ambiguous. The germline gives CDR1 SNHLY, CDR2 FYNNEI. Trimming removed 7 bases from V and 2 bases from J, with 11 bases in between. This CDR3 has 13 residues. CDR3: CASILQRQETQYF. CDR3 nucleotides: TGTGCCAGCATCCTTCAGAGACAAGAGACCCAGTACTTC.

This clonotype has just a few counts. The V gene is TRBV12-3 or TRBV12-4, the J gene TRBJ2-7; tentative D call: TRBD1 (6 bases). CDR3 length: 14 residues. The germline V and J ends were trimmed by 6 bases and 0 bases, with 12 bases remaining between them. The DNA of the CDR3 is TGTGCCAGCAGCCCGGACAGCCTCTCCTACGAGCAGTACTTC. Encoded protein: CASSPDSLSYEQYF.

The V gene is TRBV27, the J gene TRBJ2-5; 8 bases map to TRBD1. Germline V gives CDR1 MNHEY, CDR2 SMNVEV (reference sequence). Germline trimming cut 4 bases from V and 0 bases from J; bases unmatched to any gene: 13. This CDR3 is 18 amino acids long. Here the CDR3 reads CASSSDREGLYNQETQYF. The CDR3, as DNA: TGTGCCAGCAGTTCGGACAGGGAAGGTCTATACAACCAAGAGACCCAGTACTTC.

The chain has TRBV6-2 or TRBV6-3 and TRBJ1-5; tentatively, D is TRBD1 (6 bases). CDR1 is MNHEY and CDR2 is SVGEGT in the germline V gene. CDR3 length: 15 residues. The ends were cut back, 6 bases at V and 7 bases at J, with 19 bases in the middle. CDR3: CASRLQGRILQPQHF. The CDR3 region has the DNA TGTGCCAGCAGACTACAGGGACGGATTTTACAGCCCCAGCATTTT.

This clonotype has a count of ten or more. The CDR3 protein is CASSQGLAGAETQYF. The DNA for the CDR3 is TGTGCCAGCAGCCAAGGACTAGCGGGGGCAGAGACCCAGTACTTC. The J gene is TRBJ2-5, the V gene TRBV14, with 12 bases matching TRBD2. Trimming at V came to 1 base and at J to 4 bases, leaving 1 base not matched to a gene. Germline lookup yields CDR1 SGHDN and CDR2 FVKESK. This CDR3 region has 15 residues.

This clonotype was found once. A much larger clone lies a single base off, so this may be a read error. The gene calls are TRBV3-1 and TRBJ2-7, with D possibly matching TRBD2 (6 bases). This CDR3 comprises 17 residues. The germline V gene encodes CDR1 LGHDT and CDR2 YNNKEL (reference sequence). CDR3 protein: CATSQDNQGLGKYEQYF. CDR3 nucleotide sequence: TGTGCCACCAGCCAAGATAATCAGGGACTGGGAAAGTACGAGCAGTACTTC.

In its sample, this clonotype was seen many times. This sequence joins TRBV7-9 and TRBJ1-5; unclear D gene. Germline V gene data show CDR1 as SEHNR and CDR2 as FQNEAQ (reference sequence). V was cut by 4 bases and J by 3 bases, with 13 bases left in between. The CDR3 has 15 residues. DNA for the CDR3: TGTGCCAGCAGCTCGTCTCTAGCGGTCAATCAGCCCCAGCATTTT. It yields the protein CASSSSLAVNQPQHF.

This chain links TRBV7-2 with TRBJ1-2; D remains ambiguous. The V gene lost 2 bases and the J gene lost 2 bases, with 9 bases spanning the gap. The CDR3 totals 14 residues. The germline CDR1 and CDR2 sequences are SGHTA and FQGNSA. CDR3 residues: CASSLNSKNYGYTF. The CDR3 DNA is TGTGCCAGCAGCTTAAATTCGAAAAACTATGGCTACACCTTC.

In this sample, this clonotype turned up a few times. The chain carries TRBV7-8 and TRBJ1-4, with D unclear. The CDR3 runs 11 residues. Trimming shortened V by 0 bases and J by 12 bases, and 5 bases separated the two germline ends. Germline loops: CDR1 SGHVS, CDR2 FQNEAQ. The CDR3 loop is CASSLATELFF. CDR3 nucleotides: TGTGCCAGCAGCTTAGCTACGGAACTGTTTTTT.

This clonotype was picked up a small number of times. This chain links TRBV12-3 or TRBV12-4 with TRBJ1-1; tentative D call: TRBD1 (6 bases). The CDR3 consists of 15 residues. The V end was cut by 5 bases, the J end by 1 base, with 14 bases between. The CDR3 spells CASSTEPTGNTEAFF. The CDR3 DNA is TGTGCCAGCAGTACAGAACCGACAGGGAACACTGAAGCTTTCTTT.

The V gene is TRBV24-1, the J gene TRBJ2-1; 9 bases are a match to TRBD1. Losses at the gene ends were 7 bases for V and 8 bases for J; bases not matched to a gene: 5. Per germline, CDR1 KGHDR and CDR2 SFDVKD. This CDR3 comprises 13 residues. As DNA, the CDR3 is TGTGCCACCAGGGGCCGGACAGGGGATGAGCAGTTCTTC. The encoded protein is CATRGRTGDEQFF.

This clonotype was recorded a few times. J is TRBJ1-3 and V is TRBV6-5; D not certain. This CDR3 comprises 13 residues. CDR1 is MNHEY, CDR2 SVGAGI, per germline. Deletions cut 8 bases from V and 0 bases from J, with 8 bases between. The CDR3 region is CASLAYSGNTIYF. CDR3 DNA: TGTGCCAGCCTAGCTTACTCTGGAAACACCATATATTTT.

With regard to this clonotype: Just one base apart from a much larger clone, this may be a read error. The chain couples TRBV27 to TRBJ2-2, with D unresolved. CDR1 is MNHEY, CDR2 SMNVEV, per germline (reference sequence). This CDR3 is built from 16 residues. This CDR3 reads CAISLYAGQPTGELFF. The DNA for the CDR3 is TGTGCCATCAGTTTATATGCCGGGCAGCCCACCGGGGAGCTGTTTTTT.

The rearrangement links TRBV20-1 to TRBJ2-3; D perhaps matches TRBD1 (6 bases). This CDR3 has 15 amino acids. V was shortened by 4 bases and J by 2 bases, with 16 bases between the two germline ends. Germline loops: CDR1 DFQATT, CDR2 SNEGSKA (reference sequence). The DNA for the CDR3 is TGCAGTGCTATATCCACGGGACAAACCACAGATACGCAGTATTTT. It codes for CSAISTGQTTDTQYF.